The T cell receptor (beta chain) under discussion was sequenced for a study of cytomegalovirus exposure and HLA in healthy donors. Findings of the study overall: Productive status was seen about 90% or about 30% of the time for most TCR beta V segments in an earlier analysis. Later on, an analysis tied 15,000 to 20,000 TCR beta sequences to HLA alleles at 0.05 false discovery rate. Whilst most TCR sequences proved rare, a subset of public TCRs occurred across many donors.

Remarks on this clone: What it binds is not known. An end of the junction differs from the germline gene, which may be a read error.

60 Vbeta and 13 Jbeta primers were used in PCR. Some clones are missing from TCRdb's copy, which holds only in-frame ones; the method was immunoSEQ multiplex PCR. The sample includes 95,000 to 150,000 clones, 80% of them seen just once. The CDR3 extends over 16 amino acids. Looked up from germline, CDR1 is MNHNS and CDR2 is SASEGT. The TCR comes from a man younger than 40 in good health and CMV-seropositive. Sequencing was performed on PBMCs. V gene TRBV6-1 combines with J gene TRBJ1-4, with TRBD1 matching 10 bases. The DNA of the CDR3 is TGTGCCGGCAGTGAATTGGGACAGGGGAGGTTTGAAAAACTGTTTTTT. Translated: CAGSELGQGRFEKLFF.